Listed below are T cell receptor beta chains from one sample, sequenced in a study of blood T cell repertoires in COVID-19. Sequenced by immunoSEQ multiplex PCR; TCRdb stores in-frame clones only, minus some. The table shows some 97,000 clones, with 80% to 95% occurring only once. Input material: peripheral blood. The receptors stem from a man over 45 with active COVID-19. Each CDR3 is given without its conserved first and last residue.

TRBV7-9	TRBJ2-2	ASSSLRGRRNTGELF
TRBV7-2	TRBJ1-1	ASSLGADPNTEAF
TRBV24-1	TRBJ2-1	ATSESVGLPNQQF
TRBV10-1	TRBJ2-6	ASSGTRGSGANVLT
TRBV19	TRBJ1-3	ASSIEASSGNTIY
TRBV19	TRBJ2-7	ASSILTGRWGPLYEQY
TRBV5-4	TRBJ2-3	ASSSHRGSVADTQY
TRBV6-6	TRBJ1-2	ASSRGGTDYGYT
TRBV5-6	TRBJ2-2	ASSFPGTSYTGELF
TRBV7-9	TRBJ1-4	ASSLLAATNEKLF
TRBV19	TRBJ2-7	ASSQLDRGSFYEQY
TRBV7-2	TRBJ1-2	ASSLSPYYGYT
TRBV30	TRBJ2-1	AWRGPGQGSNEQF
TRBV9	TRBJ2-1	ASSHTKNNEQF
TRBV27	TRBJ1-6	ASSLSTGYNSPLH
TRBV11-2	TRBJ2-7	ASRRTTYEQY
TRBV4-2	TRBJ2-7	ASSQLSGTSGGAHEQY
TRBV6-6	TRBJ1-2	ASTESGSYGYT
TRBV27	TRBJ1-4	ASSAQGINEKLF
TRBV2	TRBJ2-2	ASKAERNTGELF